The entry that follows covers one T cell receptor (beta chain) sequence. What it binds is unknown. These data belong to a study of cytomegalovirus exposure and HLA in healthy donors. The study's findings and limits: There were about 160 TCR beta chains listed as cytomegalovirus-associated. Common viral pathogens seemed, in a later analysis, to connect with several of the most significant clusters. Sequence variants that were highly shared formed a cluster that was likely a sequencing artifact. Sequences of the TCR beta chain were said to predict the HLA-A and HLA-B alleles of most subjects accurately.

It was with 60 Vbeta and 13 Jbeta primers that the PCR ran. Produced via immunoSEQ multiplex PCR; TCRdb's table is partial and in-frame only. This sample has some 190,000 clones, with approximately 80% found just once. The clonotype originates from a girl between 5 and 17 years old in good health and CMV-seropositive. Material: PBMCs.

The CDR3 reads CASSGAGVEQYF. As DNA, the CDR3 is TGTGCCAGCTCAGGGGCGGGGGTCGAGCAGTACTTC. This rearrangement joins TRBV7-6 to TRBJ2-7; D might be TRBD2 (7 bases). Germline V gives CDR1 SGHVS, CDR2 FNYEAQ. The CDR3 has 12 residues. V was shortened by 8 bases and J by 6 bases, with 14 bases between the two germline ends.